The rows below give T cell receptor beta chains drawn from one sample of a study of blood T cell repertoires in COVID-19. The data were produced by immunoSEQ multiplex PCR, yet TCRdb's version contains in-frame clones alone and is incomplete. The repertoire holds around 300,000 clones, with 90% as singletons. Sequencing was done on a sample of peripheral blood. The receptors derive from a woman aged 45-65 years with COVID-19, enrolled during active disease. The CDR3 runs from the conserved cysteine through the conserved F or W. The D gene is left open where the match is weak. Clone sizes are given selectively: once, few, many, or a class where the clone is expanded.

TGTGCCAGTAGTAAAGCGACGCTAAACTATGGCTACACCTTC | CASSKATLNYGYTF | - | TRBJ1-2 | TRBV19 | -
TGTGCCAGCAGCTTAGGGTCAGGTAACTACGAGCAGTACTTC | CASSLGSGNYEQYF | once | TRBJ2-7 | TRBV7-9 | -
TGTGCCAGTAGTACGAAGGCCGGGAGCTCCTACGAGCAGTACTTC | CASSTKAGSSYEQYF | once | TRBJ2-7 | TRBV19 | -
TGTGCCAGCAGCTTCCGGACTCAGCACGGGACCCAGTACTTC | CASSFRTQHGTQYF | - | TRBJ2-5 | TRBV5-6 | -
TGTGCCAGCAGTTTAGGAGGCCGCTCCTACGAGCAGTACTTC | CASSLGGRSYEQYF | - | TRBJ2-7 | TRBV28 | -
TGTGCCAGCAGCTTCGGAGGGGTCGGGGCCAACGTCCTGACTTTC | CASSFGGVGANVLTF | - | TRBJ2-6 | TRBV5-6 | -
TGTGCCAGCAGCCAAGGCAGGCCCCCACCCCTCCACTTT | CASSQGRPPPLHF | - | TRBJ1-6 | TRBV3-1/TRBV3-2 | -
TGTGCCAGCTCACCAGGGCACTCCTACGAGCAGTACTTC | CASSPGHSYEQYF | - | TRBJ2-7 | TRBV18 | -
TGTGCCAGCAGCCCTATGCCGGGACAGAGGAACACTGAAGCTTTCTTT | CASSPMPGQRNTEAFF | - | TRBJ1-1 | TRBV3-1/TRBV3-2 | TRBD1
TGTGCCAGCAGCCCCGGACTAGCGGGAGGGGCCGGGGAGCTGTTTTTT | CASSPGLAGGAGELFF | - | TRBJ2-2 | TRBV7-7 | TRBD2
TGTGCCAGCAGCCAAGGAGTAAGAACCTATGGCTACACCTTC | CASSQGVRTYGYTF | - | TRBJ1-2 | TRBV14 | -
TGTGCCAGCAGCCGCGGCGGGAACACCGGGGAGCTGTTTTTT | CASSRGGNTGELFF | - | TRBJ2-2 | TRBV11-3 | -
TGTGCCAGCAGTCTTAATCAGCCCCAGCATTTT | CASSLNQPQHF | - | TRBJ1-5 | TRBV6-5 | -
TGTGCCAGCAGACCCTTAGGGCAGACAGTCACCGGGGAGCTGTTTTTT | CASRPLGQTVTGELFF | - | TRBJ2-2 | TRBV7-9 | -
TGTGCCAGTAGGTCACAGGAGAACACTGAAGCTTTCTTT | CASRSQENTEAFF | - | TRBJ1-1 | TRBV19 | -
TGTGCCAGCAGCTGGACAGGATTGAACACTGAAGCTTTCTTT | CASSWTGLNTEAFF | once | TRBJ1-1 | TRBV3-1/TRBV3-2 | TRBD1
TGTGCTAGTGGGCCCAGACTAGCCAACCAAGATACGCAGTATTTT | CASGPRLANQDTQYF | - | TRBJ2-3 | TRBV12-5 | TRBD2
TGCGCCAGCAGCTCTACAGTTACCTATGGCTACACCTTC | CASSSTVTYGYTF | - | TRBJ1-2 | TRBV5-1 | -
TGTGCCACGTCGGCGGGAGACTCCTACAATGAGCAGTTCTTC | CATSAGDSYNEQFF | once | TRBJ2-1 | TRBV15 | TRBD2
TGTGCCAGTAGTGCGCCGGGACTAGCGGGACTTAGCACAGATACGCAGTATTTT | CASSAPGLAGLSTDTQYF | - | TRBJ2-3 | TRBV19 | TRBD2
TGTGCCAGTAGTATAAGGGGGTGGGATCAGCCCCAGCATTTT | CASSIRGWDQPQHF | - | TRBJ1-5 | TRBV19 | -
TGCAGCGCTATGGGCAGGGGGACGGTCACCGGGGAGCTGTTTTTT | CSAMGRGTVTGELFF | - | TRBJ2-2 | TRBV29-1 | TRBD1
TGTGCTAGTGGTTTGACCCAACTAGCGGGTAACACCGGGGAGCTGTTTTTT | CASGLTQLAGNTGELFF | - | TRBJ2-2 | TRBV12-5 | TRBD2
TGTGCCAGCAGCTTATCGGGAGTTTCGGAAAATGAGCAGTTCTTC | CASSLSGVSENEQFF | - | TRBJ2-1 | TRBV7-2 | -
TGTGCCAGCAGTTATGGTGCGCGGGAGAGGGATACGCAGTATTTT | CASSYGARERDTQYF | many | TRBJ2-3 | TRBV6-6 | TRBD2
TGTGCCAGTAGTCGTGGACTGCCGAACACTGAAGCTTTCTTT | CASSRGLPNTEAFF | few | TRBJ1-1 | TRBV19 | -
TGTGCCAGTAGTGACTCATGGAAAAATCAGCCCCAGCATTTT | CASSDSWKNQPQHF | once | TRBJ1-5 | TRBV19 | -